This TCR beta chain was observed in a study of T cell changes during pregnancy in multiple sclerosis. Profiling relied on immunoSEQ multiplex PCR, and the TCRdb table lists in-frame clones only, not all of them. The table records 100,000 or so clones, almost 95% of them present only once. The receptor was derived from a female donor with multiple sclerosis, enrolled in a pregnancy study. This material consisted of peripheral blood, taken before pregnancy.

CDR3 residues: CASSGGIGLAGTGELFF. Written as DNA, the CDR3 is TGTGCCAGCAGCGGCGGAATAGGACTAGCTGGCACCGGGGAGCTGTTTTTT. The rearrangement uses TRBV9 and TRBJ2-2, with 8 positions matching TRBD2. This CDR3 contains 17 residues. The V segment lost 3 bases and the J segment 4 bases; nucleotides outside the gene matches: 11. The germline V gene has CDR1 SGDLS and CDR2 YYNGEE.